Listed here is a single TCR beta chain. The antigen is unknown. This sample stems from a study of T-cell memory formation after mild COVID-19. MiXCR, applied by TCRdb to the 5' RACE reads, yields one record per CDR3 protein. The repertoire has 450,000 or so distinct CDR3 sequences, 25% of them found once; the top ten carry around 12%. Study-wide results and limits: Mainly CM and EM harbored the contracting CD4+ clones; mainly EMRA harbored the CD8+ ones.

The source material was PBMCs or a T cell subset sorted from them (not recorded which). This receptor was identified in an adult woman who had mild COVID-19 (a few samples of this study predate the infection). Cell type and time point are not known.

Written as DNA, the CDR3 is TGTGCCAGCCGGAGTCACTCAACAGGCCTATTGCACTATGGCTACACCTTC. Amino acid sequence: CASRSHSTGLLHYGYTF. The rearrangement joins TRBV7-2 to TRBJ1-2; D possibly corresponds to TRBD1 (5 bases). From germline, CDR1 is SGHTA and CDR2 FQGNSA. Trimming removed 8 bases from V and 3 bases from J, with 25 bases in between. This CDR3 is built from 17 residues.